This TCR beta chain was profiled in a study of CD8 T cells in Susac syndrome. Negative isolation yielded the CD8+ and CD4+ T cells, while FACS enriched the TEMRA cells. Germline assignment: CDR1 DFQATT and CDR2 SNEGSKA (reference sequence). J lost 6 bases, V lost 1 base, and 14 bases had no gene match. The CDR3 is 17 amino acids. RNA totalling about 0.45 to 1 ug underwent reverse transcription with random hexamers. The TCR beta CDR3 was amplified by immunoSEQ multiplex PCR across 54 Vbeta, 13 Jbeta. In TCRdb, the immunoSEQ multiplex PCR reads were re-called with MiXCR into one record per CDR3 protein. The sample lists around 280,000 distinct CDR3 sequences, 92% seen once, with roughly 0.059% in the top ten.

This sequence joins TRBV20-1 and TRBJ2-1, with 8 bases lining up with TRBD2. The TCR was taken from a human donor with multiple sclerosis. The material sequenced was CD4+ T cells from PBMCs. CDR3 nucleotide sequence: TGCAGTGCTAGAGTTCCTTTTGGACTAGCCTCGGGCAATGAGCAGTTCTTC. Translated: CSARVPFGLASGNEQFF.